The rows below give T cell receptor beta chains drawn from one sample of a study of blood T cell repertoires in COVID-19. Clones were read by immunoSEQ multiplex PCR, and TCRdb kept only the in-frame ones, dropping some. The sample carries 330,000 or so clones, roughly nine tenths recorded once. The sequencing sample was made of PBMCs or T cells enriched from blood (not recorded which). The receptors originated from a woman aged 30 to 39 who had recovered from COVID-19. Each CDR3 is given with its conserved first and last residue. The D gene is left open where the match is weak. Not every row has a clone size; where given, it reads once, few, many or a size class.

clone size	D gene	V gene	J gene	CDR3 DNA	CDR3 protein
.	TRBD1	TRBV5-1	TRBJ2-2	TGCGCCAGCAGCGAGGGACAGGGAGACACCGGGGAGCTGTTTTTT	CASSEGQGDTGELFF
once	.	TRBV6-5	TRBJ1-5	TGTGCCAGCAACCCCTCGGGGAAGGGCAATCAGCCCCAGCATTTT	CASNPSGKGNQPQHF
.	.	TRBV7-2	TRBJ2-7	TGTGCCAGCCGGAGCGGTTCCTACGAGCAGTACTTC	CASRSGSYEQYF
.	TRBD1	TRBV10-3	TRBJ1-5	TGTGCCATCAGTGAGGACAGGGGTGATCAGCCCCAGCATTTT	CAISEDRGDQPQHF
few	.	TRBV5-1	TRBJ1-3	TGCGCCAGCAGCTTGGAGTCCGGGACTAAAAACACCATATATTTT	CASSLESGTKNTIYF
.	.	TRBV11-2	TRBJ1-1	TGTGCCAGCAGCTTACAGGGAATGAACACTGAAGCTTTCTTT	CASSLQGMNTEAFF
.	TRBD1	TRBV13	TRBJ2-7	TGTGCCAGCAGCCCTCACGGGACAGGGCGATACGAGCAGTACTTC	CASSPHGTGRYEQYF
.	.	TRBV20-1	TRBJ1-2	TGCAGTGCTAGTGGCCCGGGCTATGGCTACACCTTC	CSASGPGYGYTF
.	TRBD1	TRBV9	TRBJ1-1	TGTGCCAGCAGCGTAGCTGACAGGGTGGGGACTGAAGCTTTCTTT	CASSVADRVGTEAFF
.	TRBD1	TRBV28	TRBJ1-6	TGTGCCAGCATTCCGAGCGGGACAGGGAATTCACCCCTCCACTTT	CASIPSGTGNSPLHF
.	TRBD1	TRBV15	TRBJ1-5	TGTGCCACCAGCGGCCTCCGGGACAGAAGAGATCAGCCCCAGCATTTT	CATSGLRDRRDQPQHF
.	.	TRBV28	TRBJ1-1	TGTGCCAGCAGTACAGCCTCTGAAGCTTTCTTT	CASSTASEAFF
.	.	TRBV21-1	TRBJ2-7	TGTGCCAGCAGCCTACCAGACAGGGGAGGCGAGCAGTACTTC	CASSLPDRGGEQYF
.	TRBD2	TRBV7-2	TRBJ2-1	TGTGCCAGCAGCTTAGATGTACTAGCGGCCGTCAATGAGCAGTTCTTC	CASSLDVLAAVNEQFF
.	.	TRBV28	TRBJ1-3	TGTGCCAGCAGTTTATCAGTCTTACCCTCTGGAAACACCATATATTTT	CASSLSVLPSGNTIYF
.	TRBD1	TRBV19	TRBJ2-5	TGTGCCAGTAGTCCACAGGGGTTGGAGACCCAGTACTTC	CASSPQGLETQYF
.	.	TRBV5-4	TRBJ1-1	TGTGCCAGCAGCTGGGCGGGGGGGGACACTGAAGCTTTCTTT	CASSWAGGDTEAFF
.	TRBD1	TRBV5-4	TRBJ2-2	TGTGCCAGCAGTTACCGGGACAGGGACACCGGGGAGCTGTTTTTT	CASSYRDRDTGELFF
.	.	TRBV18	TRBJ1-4	TGTGCCAGCTCACCGGTACAGGCATCTAATGAAAAACTGTTTTTT	CASSPVQASNEKLFF
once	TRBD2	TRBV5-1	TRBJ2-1	TGCGCCAGCACTCTCTCCTCGGGACTAGCAGGGAATGAGCAGTTCTTC	CASTLSSGLAGNEQFF
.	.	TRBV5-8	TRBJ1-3	TGTGCCAGCAGCTTGCCAGGGGCAGGAAACACCATATATTTT	CASSLPGAGNTIYF
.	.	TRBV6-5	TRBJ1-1	TGTGCCAGCAGTCCCACAGGGTGGGGGAACACTGAAGCTTTCTTT	CASSPTGWGNTEAFF
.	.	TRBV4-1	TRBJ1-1	TGCGCCAGCAGCCAAGACAGAATGAACACTGAAGCTTTCTTT	CASSQDRMNTEAFF
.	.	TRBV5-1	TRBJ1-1	TGCGCCAGCAGCTTGGCGGTCAGCGCAGGGGATGGAGGCACTGAAGCTTTCTTT	CASSLAVSAGDGGTEAFF
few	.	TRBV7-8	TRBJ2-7	TGTGCCAGCAGCTTAGCACAACTAAGCGGATTCTCCTACGAGCAGTACTTC	CASSLAQLSGFSYEQYF
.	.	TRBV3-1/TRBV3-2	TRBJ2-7	TGTGCCAGCAGCCAAGACGGACAGTCCTACGAGCAGTACTTC	CASSQDGQSYEQYF
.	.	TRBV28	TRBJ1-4	TGTGCCAGCAGCTACAGGGCTGAAAAACTGTTTTTT	CASSYRAEKLFF
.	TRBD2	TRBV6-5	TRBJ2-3	TGTGCCAGCACCCTAGCGGGAGCCACAGATACGCAGTATTTT	CASTLAGATDTQYF
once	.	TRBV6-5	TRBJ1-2	TGTGCCAGCAGAGCAAGCGGATATGGCTACACCTTC	CASRASGYGYTF
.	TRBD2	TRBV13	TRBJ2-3	TGTGCCAGCAGTGCCCCTATAGCGGGAAGCACAGATACGCAGTATTTT	CASSAPIAGSTDTQYF
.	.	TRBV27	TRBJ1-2	TGTGCCAGCAGGGGTTTTTTGGAGGGAAGCTACACCTTC	CASRGFLEGSYTF
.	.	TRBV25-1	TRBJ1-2	TGTGCCAGCAGTTTAACAGACTATGGCTACACCTTC	CASSLTDYGYTF
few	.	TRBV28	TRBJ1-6	TGTGCCAGCAGTTCCCACCGGAAGGGGCGCTATAATTCACCCCTCCACTTT	CASSSHRKGRYNSPLHF
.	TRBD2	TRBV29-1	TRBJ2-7	TGCAGCGTTGCCTGGGGATCGCTAGCGGACTCCTACGAGCAGTACTTC	CSVAWGSLADSYEQYF
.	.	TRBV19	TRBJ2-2	TGTGCCAGTAGTATCGAGGCTGCGGGGGAGCTGTTTTTT	CASSIEAAGELFF
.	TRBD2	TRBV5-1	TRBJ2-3	TGCGCCAGCAGCCCAAAGGCTGGACCGACTAGCGGGAGGATGGTGACAGATACGCAGTATTTT	CASSPKAGPTSGRMVTDTQYF
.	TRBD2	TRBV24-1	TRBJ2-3	TGTGCCACCAAAAGCGGGGTTAGCACAGATACGCAGTATTTT	CATKSGVSTDTQYF
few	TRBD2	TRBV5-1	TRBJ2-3	TGCGCCAGCACCCAATTGGGGACTAGAACAGATACGCAGTATTTT	CASTQLGTRTDTQYF
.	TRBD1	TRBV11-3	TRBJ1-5	TGTGCCAGCAGCCAAACAGGGGTCGGTAATATTACCAATCAGCCCCAGCATTTT	CASSQTGVGNITNQPQHF
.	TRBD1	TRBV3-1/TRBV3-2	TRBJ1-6	TGTGCCAGCAGCCAAATTTTGGACAGGTCCTATTCACCCCTCCACTTT	CASSQILDRSYSPLHF
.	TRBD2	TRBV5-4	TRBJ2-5	TGTGCCAGCAGCTTGAGATTTTCGGGGGGGCTGGCAGAGACCCAGTACTTC	CASSLRFSGGLAETQYF
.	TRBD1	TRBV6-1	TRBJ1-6	TGTGCCAGCAGTGAAGCGGACGGACAGGGGTATTCACCCCTCCACTTT	CASSEADGQGYSPLHF
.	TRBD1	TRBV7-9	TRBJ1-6	TGTGCCAGCAGCCGGACAGGGGCTAATTCACCCCTCCACTTT	CASSRTGANSPLHF
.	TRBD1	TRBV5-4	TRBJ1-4	TGTGCCAGCAGCAAGGGGACAGGGGTATCAGAAAAACTGTTTTTT	CASSKGTGVSEKLFF
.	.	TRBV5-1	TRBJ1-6	TGCGCCAGCAAGGAGACAGGTAATTCACCCCTCCACTTT	CASKETGNSPLHF
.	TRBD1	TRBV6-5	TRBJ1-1	TGTGCCAGCAGCCTAACAGGGGGAGGGACTGAAGCTTTCTTT	CASSLTGGGTEAFF
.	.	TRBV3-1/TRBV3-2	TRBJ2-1	TGTGCCTGTGGTTCGGACAGTAAATACAATGAGCAGTTCTTC	CACGSDSKYNEQFF
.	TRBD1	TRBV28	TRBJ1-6	TGTGCCACCAGAAGACAGGGTAGTTCACCCCTCCACTTT	CATRRQGSSPLHF
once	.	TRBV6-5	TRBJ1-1	TGTGCCACCCGGGGACTTCCCAGGGCTGAAGCTTTCTTT	CATRGLPRAEAFF
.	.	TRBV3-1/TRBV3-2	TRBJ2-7	TGTGCCAGCAGCCAAGGGCGGCTTGGTTTCAACGAGCAGTACTTC	CASSQGRLGFNEQYF
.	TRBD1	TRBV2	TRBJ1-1	TGTGCCAGCAGGATGAGACAGGGTCTAATTTGGGGTACTGAAGCTTTCTTT	CASRMRQGLIWGTEAFF
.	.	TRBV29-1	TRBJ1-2	TGCAGCGTTGTCAGGGCTGAGGGCTACACCTTC	CSVVRAEGYTF
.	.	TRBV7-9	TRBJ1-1	TGTGCCAGCAGCTTCGACAGCCAGGGCACTGAAGCTTTCTTT	CASSFDSQGTEAFF
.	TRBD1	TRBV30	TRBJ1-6	TGTGCCTGGAGTCGGACAGGGGGCCCTGATAATTCACCCCTCCACTTT	CAWSRTGGPDNSPLHF
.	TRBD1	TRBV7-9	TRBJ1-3	TGTGCCAGCAGCTTGAGGACAGGGACGTCTGGAAACACCATATATTTT	CASSLRTGTSGNTIYF
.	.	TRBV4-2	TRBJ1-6	TGTGCCAGCAGCCAAGATTACAGGAATTCACCCCTCCACTTT	CASSQDYRNSPLHF
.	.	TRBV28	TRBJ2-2	TGTGCCAGCAGTTCCTCAGGGGAAACCGGGGAGCTGTTTTTT	CASSSSGETGELFF